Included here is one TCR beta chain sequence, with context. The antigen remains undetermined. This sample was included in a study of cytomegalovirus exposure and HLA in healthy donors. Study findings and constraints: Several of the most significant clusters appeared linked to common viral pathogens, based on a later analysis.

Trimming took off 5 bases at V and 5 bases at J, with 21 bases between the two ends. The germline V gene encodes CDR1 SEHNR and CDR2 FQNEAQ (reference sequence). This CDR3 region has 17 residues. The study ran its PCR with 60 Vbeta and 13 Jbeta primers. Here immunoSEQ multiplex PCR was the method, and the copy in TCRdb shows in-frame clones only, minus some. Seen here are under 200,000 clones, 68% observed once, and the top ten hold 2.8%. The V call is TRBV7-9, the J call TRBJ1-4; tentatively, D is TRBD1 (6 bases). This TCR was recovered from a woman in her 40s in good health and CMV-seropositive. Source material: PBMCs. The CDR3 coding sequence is TGTGCCAGCAGCACGCAATTAACAGGGCCCGGGAATGAAAAACTGTTTTTT. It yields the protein CASSTQLTGPGNEKLFF.